Each of the 8 T cell receptor beta chains below was sequenced from the same sample in a study of CD8 T cells in ankylosing spondylitis. In TCRdb, the 5' RACE reads were re-called with MiXCR into one record per CDR3 protein. Of 30,000 to 45,000 distinct CDR3 sequences listed, approximately 17% are singletons. The sequencing sample was made of blood. Receptor source: a male donor with ankylosing spondylitis or in good health (not recorded which).

A few counts support this clonotype. The chain combines TRBV5-1 with TRBJ1-1; D ambiguous. CDR1 is SGHRS, CDR2 YFSETQ, per germline. Trimming shortened V by 1 base and J by 4 bases, and 11 bases separated the two germline ends. The CDR3 extends over 14 amino acids. This CDR3 is CASSLLQSGTEAFF. CDR3 DNA sequence: TGCGCCAGCAGCTTGCTACAGTCAGGCACTGAAGCTTTCTTT.

This CDR3 is CASSPTSGRAWDTQYF. The CDR3 nucleotides read TGTGCCAGCAGTCCGACTAGCGGGAGGGCCTGGGATACGCAGTATTTT. The chain recombines TRBV9 with TRBJ2-3; 14 bases are shared with TRBD2. The CDR3 extends over 16 amino acids. Germline V gene lookup returns CDR1 SGDLS and CDR2 YYNGEE. Germline trimming cut 5 bases from V and 6 bases from J; bases unmatched to any gene: 8.

In its sample, this clonotype was seen many times. The rearrangement joins TRBV5-6 to TRBJ1-2, with D hard to call. V gave up 0 bases and J gave up 4 bases, with 10 bases separating them. This CDR3 spans 14 amino acids. Germline V gene lookup returns CDR1 SGHDT and CDR2 YYEEEE. CDR3 bases: TGTGCCAGCAGCTTGGACTCCGGGATCTATGGCTACACCTTC. Its protein is CASSLDSGIYGYTF. Looking up the rest from reference TRBV5-6 and TRBJ1-2 gives the full variable domain: DAGVTQSPTHLIKTRGQQVTLRCSPKSGHDTVSWYQQALGQGPQFIFQYYEEEERQRGNFPDRFSGHQFPNYSSELNVNALLLGDSALYLCASSLDSGIYGYTFGSGTRLTVV.

This clonotype was observed a handful of times. This sequence joins TRBV7-2 and TRBJ1-3; D not certain. The CDR3 runs 15 residues. The germline CDR1 and CDR2 sequences are SGHTA and FQGNSA. V lost 1 base and J lost 4, with 11 bases in between. The CDR3 region is CASSLGGSGGNTIYF. CDR3 nucleotides: TGTGCCAGCAGCTTAGGGGGAAGTGGAGGAAACACCATATATTTT.

This clonotype was counted only a few times. J is TRBJ2-2 and V is TRBV12-3 or TRBV12-4; D may match TRBD1 or TRBD2 (5 bases each). The CDR3 covers 16 residues. V was clipped by 5 bases and J by 5 bases, with 18 bases between them. CDR3 sequence (DNA): TGTGCCAGCAGTGTACGGGGCTTTTTTGGAACCGGGGAGCTGTTTTTT. Residues: CASSVRGFFGTGELFF.

This clonotype was recorded a few times. This chain's CDR3 is CASSSGGTGGSEQYF. The CDR3 DNA reads TGTGCCAGCAGTTCGGGCGGGACAGGGGGCTCCGAGCAGTACTTC. The chain is built from TRBV28 and TRBJ2-7, with 12 bases lining up with TRBD1. V lost 4 bases to trimming and J lost 6 bases; unmatched junction nucleotides: 7. The V gene's germline CDR1 is MDHEN and CDR2 SYDVKM. The CDR3 runs 15 residues.

This clonotype turned up a few times. The CDR3 here is CASSSLHSVATENEQFF. CDR3 DNA sequence: TGTGCCAGCAGTTCCCTTCATAGCGTCGCTACCGAAAATGAGCAGTTCTTC. V usage is TRBV27 and J usage is TRBJ2-1, with a tentative D call TRBD2 (5 bases). V was trimmed by 4 bases and J by 7 bases, leaving 23 bases between them. This CDR3 comprises 17 residues. Germline V gene sequence: CDR1 MNHEY, CDR2 SMNVEV (reference sequence).

This clonotype was seen more than once but under ten times. The chain recombines TRBV25-1 with TRBJ2-5; 8 bases are shared with TRBD1. CDR3 size: 14 residues. V shed 3 bases, J shed 3 bases, and the junction held 3 bases outside the gene matches. Germline V CDR1 and CDR2: MGHDK, SYGVNS. CDR3 sequence: CASSDRGREETQYF. CDR3 DNA: TGTGCCAGCAGTGACAGGGGGCGAGAAGAGACCCAGTACTTC.